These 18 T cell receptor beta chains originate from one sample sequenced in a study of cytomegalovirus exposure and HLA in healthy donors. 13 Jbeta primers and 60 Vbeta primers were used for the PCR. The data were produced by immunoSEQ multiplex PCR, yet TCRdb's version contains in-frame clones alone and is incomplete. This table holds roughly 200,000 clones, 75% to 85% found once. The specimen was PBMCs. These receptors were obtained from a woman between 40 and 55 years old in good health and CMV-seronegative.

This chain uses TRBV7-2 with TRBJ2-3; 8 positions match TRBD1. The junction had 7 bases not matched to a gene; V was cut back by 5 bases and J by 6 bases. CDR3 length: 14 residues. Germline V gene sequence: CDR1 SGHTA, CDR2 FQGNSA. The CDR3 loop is CASSPPTGVDTQYF. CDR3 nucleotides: TGTGCCAGCAGCCCCCCGACAGGGGTGGATACGCAGTATTTT.

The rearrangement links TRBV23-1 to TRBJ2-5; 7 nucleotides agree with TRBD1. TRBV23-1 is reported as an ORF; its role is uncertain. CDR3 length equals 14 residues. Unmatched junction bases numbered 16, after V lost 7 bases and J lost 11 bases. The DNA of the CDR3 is TGCGCCAGCAATCCCCGGACAGGACCCGGGGAGCAGTACTTC. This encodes CASNPRTGPGEQYF.

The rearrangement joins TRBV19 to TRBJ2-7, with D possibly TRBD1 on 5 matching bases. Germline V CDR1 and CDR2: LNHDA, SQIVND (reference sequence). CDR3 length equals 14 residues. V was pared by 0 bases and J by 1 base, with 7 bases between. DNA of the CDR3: TGTGCCAGTAGTATAGAAAGGGGTTCCTACGAGCAGTACTTC. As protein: CASSIERGSYEQYF.

CDR3: CARRDELERETQYF. CDR3 nucleotide sequence: TGTGCCCGAAGGGATGAACTGGAGCGGGAGACCCAGTACTTC. The chain combines TRBV6-4 with TRBJ2-5, with D possibly TRBD2 on 5 matching bases. The CDR3 has 14 residues. V lost 11 bases to trimming and J lost 5 bases, with 21 bases between them. Germline V CDR1 and CDR2: MRHNA, SNTAGT.

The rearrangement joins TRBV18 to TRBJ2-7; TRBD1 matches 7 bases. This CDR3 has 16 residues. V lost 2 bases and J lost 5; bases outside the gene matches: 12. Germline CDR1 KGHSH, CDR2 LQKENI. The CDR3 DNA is TGTGCCAGCTCACCATTCCAACCGGGACAGAACAACGAGCAGTACTTC. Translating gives CASSPFQPGQNNEQYF.

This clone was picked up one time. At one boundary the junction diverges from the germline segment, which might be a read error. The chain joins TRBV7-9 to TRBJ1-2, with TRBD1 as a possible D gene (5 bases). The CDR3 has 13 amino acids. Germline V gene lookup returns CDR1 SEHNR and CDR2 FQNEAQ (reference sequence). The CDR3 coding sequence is TGTTCCAGCACTTGGGGGGTTAACTATGGCTACACCTTC. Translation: CSSTWGVNYGYTF.

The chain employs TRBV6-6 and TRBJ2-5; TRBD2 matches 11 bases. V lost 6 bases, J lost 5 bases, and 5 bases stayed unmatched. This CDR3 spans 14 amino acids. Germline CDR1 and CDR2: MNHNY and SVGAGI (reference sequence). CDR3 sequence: CASSLGTSGETQYF. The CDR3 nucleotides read TGTGCCAGCAGCCTCGGGACTAGCGGCGAGACCCAGTACTTC.

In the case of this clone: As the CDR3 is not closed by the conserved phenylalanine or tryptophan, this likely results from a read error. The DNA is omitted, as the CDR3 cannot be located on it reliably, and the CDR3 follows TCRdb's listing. The chain's CDR3 is CASKGLHI. The V and J genes are TRBV30 and TRBJ2-7; TRBD1, the D gene given by the table, was not confirmed from the DNA. CDR1 GTSNPN and CDR2 SVGIG come from the germline V gene (reference sequence). The CDR3 is 8 residues long, ends included.

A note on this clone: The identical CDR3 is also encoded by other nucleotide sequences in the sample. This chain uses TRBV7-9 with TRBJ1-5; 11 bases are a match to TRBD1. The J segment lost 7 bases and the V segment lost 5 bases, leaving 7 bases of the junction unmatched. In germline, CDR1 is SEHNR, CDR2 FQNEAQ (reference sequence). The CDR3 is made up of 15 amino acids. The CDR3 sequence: CASSPGQGVRQPQHF. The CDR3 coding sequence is TGTGCCAGCAGCCCGGGACAGGGGGTCCGGCAGCCCCAGCATTTT.

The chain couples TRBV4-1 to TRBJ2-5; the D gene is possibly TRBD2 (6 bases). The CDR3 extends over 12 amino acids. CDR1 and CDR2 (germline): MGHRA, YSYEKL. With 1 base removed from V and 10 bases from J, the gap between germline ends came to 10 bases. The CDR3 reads CASSQVAGGQYF. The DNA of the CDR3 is TGCGCCAGCAGCCAAGTAGCCGGGGGCCAGTACTTC.

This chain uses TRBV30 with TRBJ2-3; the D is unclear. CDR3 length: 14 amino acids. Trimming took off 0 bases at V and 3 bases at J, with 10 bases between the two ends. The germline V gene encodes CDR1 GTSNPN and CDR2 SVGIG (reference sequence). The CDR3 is CAWSVNLKTDTQYF. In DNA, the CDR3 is TGTGCCTGGAGTGTAAATCTAAAAACAGATACGCAGTATTTT.

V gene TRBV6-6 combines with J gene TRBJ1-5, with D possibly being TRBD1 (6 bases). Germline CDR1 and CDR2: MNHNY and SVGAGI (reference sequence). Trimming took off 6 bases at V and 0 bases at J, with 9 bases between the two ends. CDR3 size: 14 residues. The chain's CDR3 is CASSTGNSNQPQHF. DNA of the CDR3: TGTGCCAGCAGCACAGGGAATAGCAATCAGCCCCAGCATTTT.

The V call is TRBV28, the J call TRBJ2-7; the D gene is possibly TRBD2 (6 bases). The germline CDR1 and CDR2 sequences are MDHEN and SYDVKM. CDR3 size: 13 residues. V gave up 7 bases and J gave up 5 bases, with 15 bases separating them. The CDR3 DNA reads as TGTGCCAGCAAGGTCGGTGGAGGGAACGAGCAGTACTTC. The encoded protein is CASKVGGGNEQYF.

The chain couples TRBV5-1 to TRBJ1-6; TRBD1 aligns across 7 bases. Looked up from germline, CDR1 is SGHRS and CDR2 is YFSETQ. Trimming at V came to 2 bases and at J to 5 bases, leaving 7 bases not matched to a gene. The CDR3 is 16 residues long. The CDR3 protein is CASSFYPGQNNSPLHF. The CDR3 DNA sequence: TGCGCCAGCAGCTTTTATCCGGGACAGAATAATTCACCCCTCCACTTT.

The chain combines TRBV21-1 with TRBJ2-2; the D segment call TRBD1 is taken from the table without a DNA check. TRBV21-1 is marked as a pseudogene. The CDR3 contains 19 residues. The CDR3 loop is CASSTTGQGTQVNTGELFF. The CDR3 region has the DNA TGTGCCAGCAGCACTACAGGACAGGGGACGCAGGTGAACACCGGGGAGCTGTTTTTT.

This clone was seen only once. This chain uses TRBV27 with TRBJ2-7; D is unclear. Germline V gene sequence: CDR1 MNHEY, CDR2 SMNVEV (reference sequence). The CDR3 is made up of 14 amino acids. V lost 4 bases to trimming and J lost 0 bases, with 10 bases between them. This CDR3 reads CASSSPRDSYEQYF. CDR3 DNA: TGTGCCAGCAGTTCCCCCCGCGACTCCTACGAGCAGTACTTC.

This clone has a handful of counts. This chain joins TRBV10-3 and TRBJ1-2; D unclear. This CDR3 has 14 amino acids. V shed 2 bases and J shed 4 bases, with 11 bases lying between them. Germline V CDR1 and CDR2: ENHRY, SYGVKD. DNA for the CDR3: TGTGCCATCAGTGAGACTACGGTGAGCTATGGCTACACCTTC. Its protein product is CAISETTVSYGYTF.

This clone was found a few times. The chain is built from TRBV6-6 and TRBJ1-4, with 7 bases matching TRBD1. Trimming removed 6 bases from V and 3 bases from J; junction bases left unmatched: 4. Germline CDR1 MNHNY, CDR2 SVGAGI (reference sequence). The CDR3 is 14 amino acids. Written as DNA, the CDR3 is TGTGCCAGCAGGGCGGGACAGTCTAATGAAAAACTGTTTTTT. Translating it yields CASRAGQSNEKLFF.